One and the same sample provided the 23 T cell receptor beta chains below, sequenced in a study of blood T cell repertoires in COVID-19. Using immunoSEQ multiplex PCR, the repertoire was profiled, and TCRdb retains in-frame clones only, with some absent. Of about 260,000 clones in the sample, 70% to 90% were seen once. The sample taken for sequencing was peripheral blood. These receptors were collected from a human donor in a cohort sampled during active COVID-19.

The chain joins TRBV6-6 to TRBJ1-2, with 8 bases matching TRBD1. V was clipped by 5 bases and J by 8 bases; unmatched bases: 10. The length of the CDR3 is 14 residues. CDR1 MNHNY and CDR2 SVGAGI come from the germline V gene (reference sequence). Written as DNA, the CDR3 is TGTGCCAGCAGTACAAACAGGGGGTGGCAGGGCTACACCTTC. Residues: CASSTNRGWQGYTF.

The gene calls are TRBV6-1 and TRBJ1-1; D is ambiguous. Trimming took 3 bases from V and 4 from J, leaving 18 bases between them. The germline CDR1 and CDR2 sequences are MNHNS and SASEGT. CDR3 length: 16 amino acids. The CDR3 region has the DNA TGTGCCAGCAGTGATCCCCCCCCCTTCGGTTTCACTGAAGCTTTCTTT. It codes for CASSDPPPFGFTEAFF.

The chain joins TRBV18 to TRBJ1-4; a possible D gene is TRBD1 (5 bases). The germline CDR1 and CDR2 sequences are KGHSH and LQKENI. The CDR3 is 14 amino acids. V shed 6 bases and J shed 4 bases, with 12 bases lying between them. The CDR3 DNA reads TGTGCCAGCTCCGGAGGGACCGGTAATGAAAAACTGTTTTTT. Protein product: CASSGGTGNEKLFF. Supplemented by reference TRBV18 and TRBJ1-4, the full variable domain reads NAGVMQNPRHLVRRRGQEARLRCSPMKGHSHVYWYRQLPEEGLKFMVYLQKENIIDESGMPKERFSAEFPKEGPSILRIQQVVRGDSAAYFCASSGGTGNEKLFFGSGTQLSVL.

This chain joins TRBV7-2 and TRBJ2-7, with unresolved D. The germline V gene encodes CDR1 SGHTA and CDR2 FQGNSA. Trimming removed 5 bases at V and 3 bases at J, with 14 bases between. This CDR3 comprises 14 residues. The CDR3 reads CASSPSWAIYEQYF. The DNA for the CDR3 is TGTGCCAGCAGCCCCAGTTGGGCTATCTACGAGCAGTACTTC.

The V call is TRBV6-6, the J call TRBJ1-6; D is uncertain. V lost 0 bases to trimming and J lost 7 bases, with 10 bases between them. The CDR3 contains 15 residues. CDR1 is MNHNY, CDR2 SVGAGI, per germline (reference sequence). The CDR3 protein is CASSYSITENSPLHF. The CDR3 region has the DNA TGTGCCAGCAGTTACTCGATAACAGAAAATTCACCCCTCCACTTT.

The rearrangement uses TRBV11-3 and TRBJ2-1; perhaps TRBD2 as D (6 bases). Trimming stripped 3 bases from V and 3 bases from J, with 9 bases between. The germline V gene has CDR1 SGHNT and CDR2 YENEEA. The CDR3 contains 14 residues. The CDR3 coding sequence is TGTGCCAGCAGCTTCTCGCGGGGCTACAATGAGCAGTTCTTC. Its protein product is CASSFSRGYNEQFF.

CDR3 bases: TGCGCCAGCAGTCACTACCCACCTGCGGTGGCCGCTGATGAAGACGTCCTTAGATCCCACGAGCAGTACTTC. Translating gives CASSHYPPAVAADEDVLRSHEQYF. V usage is TRBV23-1 and J usage is TRBJ2-7, with no clear D. TRBV23-1 is an open reading frame, and its role is uncertain. This CDR3 comprises 24 residues. Between the trimmed V and J ends, which lost 3 bases and 5 bases, there was a span of 44 bases.

The genes are TRBV19 and TRBJ1-2, with D possibly being TRBD1 (6 bases). Trimming took 7 bases from V and 2 from J, leaving 14 bases between them. Germline values: CDR1 LNHDA, CDR2 SQIVND (reference sequence). The CDR3 runs to 14 residues. CDR3 DNA sequence: TGTGCCAGTATTCACGGGACAAGAAACTATGGCTACACCTTC. This gives the protein CASIHGTRNYGYTF. The whole variable domain, filled in from reference TRBV19 and TRBJ1-2, reads DGGITQSPKYLFRKEGQNVTLSCEQNLNHDAMYWYRQDPGQGLRLIYYSQIVNDFQKGDIAEGYSVSREKKESFPLTVTSAQKNPTAFYLCASIHGTRNYGYTFGSGTRLTVV.

This clone turned up a few times. The chain is built from TRBV5-4 and TRBJ2-5, with 8 positions matching TRBD1. CDR3 size: 16 residues. V shed 0 bases and J 4 bases; nucleotides not matched to a gene: 8. Germline V gives CDR1 SGHNT, CDR2 YYREEE (reference sequence). The CDR3 sequence: CASSLAWGQGAETQYF. CDR3 DNA: TGTGCCAGCAGCTTGGCGTGGGGTCAGGGGGCAGAGACCCAGTACTTC.

This rearrangement joins TRBV30 to TRBJ2-7; D is unclear. This CDR3 is 12 amino acids long. From germline, CDR1 is GTSNPN and CDR2 SVGIG (reference sequence). Trimming took off 0 bases at V and 2 bases at J, with 5 bases between the two ends. CDR3 sequence: CAWSVTTYEQYF. In DNA form, the CDR3 reads TGTGCCTGGAGTGTAACTACCTACGAGCAGTACTTC. The variable domain in full, completed from reference TRBV30 and TRBJ2-7, reads SQTIHQWPATLVQPVGSPLSLECTVEGTSNPNLYWYRQAAGRGLQLLFYSVGIGQISSEVPQNLSASRPQDRQFILSSKKLLLSDSGFYLCAWSVTTYEQYFGPGTRLTVT.

The chain couples TRBV6-5 to TRBJ1-3, with TRBD1 matching over 8 bases. The germline gives CDR1 MNHEY, CDR2 SVGAGI. V was pared by 2 bases and J by 8 bases, with 2 bases of the junction left unmatched. This CDR3 is 13 amino acids long. Here the CDR3 reads CASSYDRGHTIYF. Written as DNA, the CDR3 is TGTGCCAGCAGTTACGACAGGGGACACACCATATATTTT.

This clone occurred once. This sequence joins TRBV28 and TRBJ2-7; D gene ambiguous. The germline V and J ends were trimmed by 2 bases and 6 bases, with 8 bases remaining between them. Germline values: CDR1 MDHEN, CDR2 SYDVKM. The CDR3 totals 12 residues. Here the CDR3 DNA reads TGTGCCAGCAGTTTAGACTTAGCCGAGCAGTACTTC. This translates into CASSLDLAEQYF.

The chain recombines TRBV30 with TRBJ2-6, with D uncertain. The V gene's germline CDR1 is GTSNPN and CDR2 SVGIG (reference sequence). The CDR3 is 17 amino acids. The germline V and J ends were trimmed by 0 bases and 1 base, with 13 bases remaining between them. CDR3 sequence: CAWSVRKFSSGANVLTF. Here the CDR3 DNA reads TGTGCCTGGAGTGTACGCAAGTTCAGTTCTGGGGCCAACGTCCTGACTTTC.

The genes are TRBV9 and TRBJ2-1, with D possibly being TRBD2 (6 bases). V dropped 4 bases and J dropped 8 bases, with 16 bases sitting between them. The germline V gene encodes CDR1 SGDLS and CDR2 YYNGEE. This CDR3 spans 14 amino acids. Written as DNA, the CDR3 is TGTGCCAGCAGCCCCCGAGGGAGGCCCCATGAGCAGTTCTTC. Translation: CASSPRGRPHEQFF.

This clone turned up a few times. The V and J genes are TRBV4-3 and TRBJ2-2; D call uncertain. Trimming stripped 0 bases from V and 0 bases from J, with 14 bases between. Germline CDR1 LGHNA, CDR2 YSLEER. The length of the CDR3 is 18 residues. Here the CDR3 DNA reads TGCGCCAGCAGCCAAGATCCTCCTTTTACAGCGAACACCGGGGAGCTGTTTTTT. This encodes CASSQDPPFTANTGELFF.

The chain couples TRBV28 to TRBJ1-3, with D possibly being TRBD1 (6 bases). V lost 3 bases and J 4 bases, leaving 13 bases between the germline ends. Germline loops: CDR1 MDHEN, CDR2 SYDVKM. The CDR3 totals 15 residues. CDR3 sequence: CASSFRAGVGNTIYF. CDR3 DNA sequence: TGTGCCAGCAGTTTTCGGGCAGGGGTCGGAAACACCATATATTTT.

The chain combines TRBV19 with TRBJ2-7; D might be TRBD1 (5 bases). Looked up from germline, CDR1 is LNHDA and CDR2 is SQIVND (reference sequence). V dropped 3 bases and J dropped 3 bases, with 9 bases sitting between them. This CDR3 is 13 amino acids long. The CDR3 nucleotides are TGTGCCAGTAGTATCTTTCAGGGCTACGAGCAGTACTTC. It translates to CASSIFQGYEQYF.

The chain uses TRBV30 and TRBJ1-2; D possibly corresponds to TRBD1 (6 bases). The germline V and J ends were trimmed by 3 bases and 6 bases, with 17 bases remaining between them. This CDR3 has 14 residues. The germline V gene encodes CDR1 GTSNPN and CDR2 SVGIG (reference sequence). The CDR3 DNA sequence: TGTGCCTGGAGCCCTACTAGCGGGGGGCATGGCTACACCTTC. This gives the protein CAWSPTSGGHGYTF.

The chain recombines TRBV6-6 with TRBJ1-5; D is uncertain. Trimming took off 8 bases at V and 1 base at J, with 15 bases between the two ends. This CDR3 contains 15 residues. CDR1 and CDR2 (germline): MNHNY, SVGAGI (reference sequence). Here the CDR3 reads CASGRDASSNQPQHF. CDR3 sequence (DNA): TGTGCCAGCGGTAGAGACGCTAGCAGCAATCAGCCCCAGCATTTT.

The chain has TRBV7-2 and TRBJ2-7; 12 positions match TRBD2. Trimming cost V 4 bases and J 5 bases; bases outside gene matches: 6. The CDR3 has 15 amino acids. CDR1 and CDR2 from the germline V gene are SGHTA and FQGNSA. The CDR3 reads CASSSLAGGPNEQYF. The CDR3 DNA reads TGTGCCAGCAGCTCCCTAGCGGGGGGGCCCAACGAGCAGTACTTC.

The chain couples TRBV7-2 to TRBJ2-3, with D perhaps TRBD2 (6 bases). CDR1 is SGHTA, CDR2 FQGNSA, per germline. V was cut by 5 bases and J by 4 bases, with 19 bases left in between. This CDR3 spans 16 amino acids. CDR3 nucleotides: TGTGCCAGCAGCCCTCACGCCGGTAGCGGCGCAGATACGCAGTATTTT. It encodes CASSPHAGSGADTQYF.

V gene TRBV4-2 combines with J gene TRBJ2-3; D possibly corresponds to TRBD1 (7 bases). This CDR3 has 17 residues. Per germline, CDR1 LGHNA and CDR2 YNFKEQ. The V end lost 0 bases, the J end lost 3 bases, and 16 bases lay between the germline ends. The CDR3 coding sequence is TGTGCCAGCAGCCAAGATCTGCAGGGGGGTGTGACAGATACGCAGTATTTT. It encodes CASSQDLQGGVTDTQYF.

The rearrangement links TRBV2 to TRBJ1-4; maybe TRBD1 (5 bases). The V end was cut by 0 bases, the J end by 7 bases, with 15 bases between. Germline lookup yields CDR1 SNHLY and CDR2 FYNNEI. This CDR3 spans 16 amino acids. CDR3: CASSEARGRTLEKLFF. The DNA for the CDR3 is TGTGCCAGCAGTGAAGCGCGGGGGAGAACCCTTGAAAAACTGTTTTTT.